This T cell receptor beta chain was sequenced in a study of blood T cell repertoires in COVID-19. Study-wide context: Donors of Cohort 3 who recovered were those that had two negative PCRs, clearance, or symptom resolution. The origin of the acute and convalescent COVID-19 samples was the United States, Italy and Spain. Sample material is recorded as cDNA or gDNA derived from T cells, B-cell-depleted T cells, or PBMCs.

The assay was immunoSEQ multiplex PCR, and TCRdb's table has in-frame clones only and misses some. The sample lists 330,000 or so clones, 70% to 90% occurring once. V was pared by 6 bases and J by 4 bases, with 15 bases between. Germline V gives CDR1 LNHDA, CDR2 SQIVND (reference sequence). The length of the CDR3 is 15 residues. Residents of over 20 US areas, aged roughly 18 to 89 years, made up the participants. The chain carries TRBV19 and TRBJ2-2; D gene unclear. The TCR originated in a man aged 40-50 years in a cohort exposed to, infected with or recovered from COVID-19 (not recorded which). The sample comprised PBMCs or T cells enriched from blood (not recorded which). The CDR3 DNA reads TGTGCCAGTAGCCTCCAACAGAGAATCACCGGGGAGCTGTTTTTT. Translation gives CASSLQQRITGELFF.